One sample yielded the 10 T cell receptor beta chains listed below, sequenced in a study of blood T cell repertoires in COVID-19. Sequencing was performed with immunoSEQ multiplex PCR; in TCRdb, only in-frame clones are kept and a portion is missing. The sample carries approximately 220,000 clones, 84% recorded once. Sequencing was performed on PBMCs or T cells enriched from blood (not recorded which). Receptors originate from a woman aged 40-49 years who had recovered from COVID-19.

The V call is TRBV2, the J call TRBJ2-5, with D maybe TRBD2 (5 bases). The CDR3 length is 13 residues. V gave up 2 bases and J gave up 5 bases, with 9 bases separating them. Germline V gene data show CDR1 as SNHLY and CDR2 as FYNNEI. As DNA, the CDR3 is TGTGCCAGCAGTGAACGGGAAAGGGAGACCCAGTACTTC. This gives the protein CASSERERETQYF.

The chain has TRBV21-1 and TRBJ1-2; the table's D call TRBD1 went unverified against the DNA. TRBV21-1 counts as a pseudogene. CDR3 size: 15 residues. The CDR3 DNA reads as TGTGCCAGCAGTCCAATACGACAGGGGCACTATGGCTACACCTTC. Translating it yields CASSPIRQGHYGYTF.

The chain recombines TRBV28 with TRBJ1-2, with TRBD1 as a possible D gene (6 bases). Germline CDR1 and CDR2: MDHEN and SYDVKM. The CDR3 length is 14 residues. V was cut by 7 bases and J by 1 base, with 13 bases left in between. Written as DNA, the CDR3 is TGTGCCAGCATTACAACAGGGAATAACTATGGCTACACCTTC. Amino acids: CASITTGNNYGYTF.

The gene calls are TRBV5-4 and TRBJ2-2; 10 bases are a match to TRBD2. CDR3 length: 16 amino acids. The germline V gene has CDR1 SGHNT and CDR2 YYREEE (reference sequence). J lost 4 bases, V lost 3 bases, and 6 bases had no gene match. CDR3 in DNA: TGTGCCAGCAGCTACTCTAGCGGGAGTATCACCGGGGAGCTGTTTTTT. Amino acid sequence: CASSYSSGSITGELFF.

The chain joins TRBV27 to TRBJ2-7, with TRBD1 matching over 9 bases. J lost 2 bases, V lost 0 bases, and 5 bases had no gene match. This CDR3 has 16 amino acids. Germline V gene data show CDR1 as MNHEY and CDR2 as SMNVEV (reference sequence). For the CDR3, the DNA is TGTGCCAGCAGTTTATCGAGGACAGGGGCGGCCTACGAGCAGTACTTC. Translation gives CASSLSRTGAAYEQYF.

The rearrangement uses TRBV5-4 and TRBJ2-7; 9 nucleotides match TRBD1. The CDR3 consists of 15 residues. V gave up 0 bases and J gave up 5 bases; unmatched junction bases: 6. The germline V gene has CDR1 SGHNT and CDR2 YYREEE (reference sequence). As DNA, the CDR3 is TGTGCCAGCAGCTTGGGACCGACAGGGGGGAACGAGCAGTACGTC. Amino acid sequence: CASSLGPTGGNEQYV.

In DNA form, the CDR3 reads TGTGCCAGCAGCTTATCAGGGGATGGCTACACCTTC. Translated, it gives CASSLSGDGYTF. This sequence joins TRBV11-3 and TRBJ1-2; D may be TRBD1 (6 bases). Germline CDR1 SGHNT, CDR2 YENEEA. The CDR3 has 12 amino acids. V shed 2 bases and J shed 6 bases, with 7 bases lying between them.

In this sample, this clone turned up once. The chain combines TRBV5-1 with TRBJ2-5, with D uncertain. CDR1 and CDR2 from the germline V gene are SGHRS and YFSETQ. Trimming pared 4 bases from V and 3 bases from J, leaving 10 bases between. This CDR3 region has 13 residues. In DNA form, the CDR3 reads TGCGCCAGCAGCGCCGTAGGAGAAGAGACCCAGTACTTC. This encodes CASSAVGEETQYF.

V and J are TRBV7-3 and TRBJ2-1; possible D gene TRBD2, 5 bases. Germline assignment: CDR1 SGHTA and CDR2 FQGTGA. Trimming removed 2 bases from V and 3 bases from J, with 8 bases in between. The CDR3 has 14 residues. The CDR3: CASSLDRGYNEQFF. CDR3 DNA sequence: TGTGCCAGCAGCTTAGACCGGGGCTACAATGAGCAGTTCTTC.

The CDR3 DNA follows: TGTGCCACCTCCCCGAATAGCGGGAGTTGGGATGAGCAGTTCTTC. Translated: CATSPNSGSWDEQFF. This sequence joins TRBV2 and TRBJ2-1, with 9 positions matching TRBD2. J lost 8 bases, V lost 10 bases, and 15 bases had no gene match. CDR1 SNHLY and CDR2 FYNNEI come from the germline V gene. The CDR3 loop spans 15 amino acids.